Here is one TCR beta chain with its context. Its antigen is undetermined. The sample carries other DNA sequences with the same CDR3. This sample stems from a study of shared clonotypes between healthy human individuals. Germline lookup yields CDR1 SGHNT and CDR2 YYREEE (reference sequence). The CDR3 runs to 15 residues. With V trimmed by 4 bases and J by 4 bases, 4 bases remained unmatched. Study-wide results and caveats: In the sorted subsets, rarefaction showed sequencing was incomplete despite large depth.

Measured with immunoSEQ multiplex PCR; TCRdb has only the in-frame clones, and not every one. Among more than 1,200,000 clones listed, approximately 98.5% were seen once. Every donor was a Caucasian adult from Nashville, Tennessee. This sequence joins TRBV5-4 and TRBJ2-7; TRBD2 matches at 14 bases. This clonotype originated in a man aged 30 to 45 in good health. The sequencing sample was made of naive CD4+ T cells sorted from blood. Subset in this sample: CD45RA+ positively selected. The CDR3 region has the DNA TGTGCCAGCAGCCCGGGACTAGCGGGAGTTTACGAGCAGTACTTC. This encodes CASSPGLAGVYEQYF. Full variable domain (outside the CDR3, taken from reference TRBV5-4 and TRBJ2-7): ETGVTQSPTHLIKTRGQQVTLRCSSQSGHNTVSWYQQALGQGPQFIFQYYREEENGRGNFPPRFSGLQFPNYSSELNVNALELDDSALYLCASSPGLAGVYEQYFGPGTRLTVT.